This is a list of T cell receptor beta chains from one sample in a study of T cell repertoires in cytomegalovirus infection. These receptors lack a known antigen. TCRdb reprocessed the reads via MiXCR and lists one record per CDR3 protein. Here the sample spans more than 300,000 distinct CDR3 sequences, just under 35% being singletons. The input for sequencing was cultured PBMCs, taken from culture after CMV antigen stimulation. These receptor sequences come from a human donor in good health (CMV status not recorded). Some clones in this sample may be carry-over from other donors' samples. Both conserved end residues are trimmed from each CDR3. Rows may omit the clone size; those that give it use once, few, many or a size class.

once,TRBV24-1,ATSDPPTDTQY
NA,TRBV6-8,ASSYRGTGGETQY
few,TRBV11-1,ASSPTDRYNEQF
few,TRBV12-3/TRBV12-4,ASSLGVGRPNTEAF
NA,TRBV5-1,ASSLDPGAGGYT
few,TRBV19,ASRGFGSSYNEQF
NA,TRBV20-1,SARGQGGAGANVLT
few,TRBV6-2/TRBV6-3,ASSYTSGITDTQY
NA,TRBV12-3/TRBV12-4,ASSRTSGREGEQF
many,TRBV7-2,ASILQGDYNSPLH
few,TRBV12-3/TRBV12-4,ASRIQGNSNQPQH
NA,TRBV4-1,ASSQAFREQF
few,TRBV7-8,ASSLVATGELF
NA,TRBV20-1,SARVRDFLQNEQF
NA,TRBV9,ASSSGSRETQY
NA,TRBV6-2/TRBV6-3,ASSVVAGVVTDTQY
many,TRBV4-3,ASSQAPSGSYNEQF
few,TRBV20-1,SARDKGVWYNEQF
few,TRBV4-1,ASSQEIGEAF
many,TRBV7-2,ASSRTGGETQY
NA,TRBV19,ASSIGGANTEAF
few,TRBV7-9,ASHNPTGQSSYNEQF
NA,TRBV12-3/TRBV12-4,ASTTGGAVITEAF
few,TRBV11-2,ASSQGPGPNDEQF
NA,TRBV4-3,ASSRIGARGTDTQY
many,TRBV7-8,ASSSIAGGRYT
NA,TRBV7-8,ASQKGGARTGELF
NA,TRBV20-1,SARPSGRLNEQF
NA,TRBV29-1,SVDGGAGRIQQTQY
NA,TRBV4-3,ASSHDTTSGRSSVVDTQY
NA,TRBV5-1,ASRSPGVGTEAF
few,TRBV4-1,ASSQDMKGGTDTQY
NA,TRBV7-2,ASSLVWGMGTDTQY
NA,TRBV11-2,ASSLGDRVVY
few,TRBV4-1,ASSQGPGVTQF
few,TRBV11-3,ASSLAELGSNEQF
NA,TRBV27,ASGTAMNTEAF
many,TRBV29-1,SVGGQGNQPQH
NA,TRBV24-1,ATSDTSGRDNEQF
NA,TRBV9,ASSVEGLSNQPQH
NA,TRBV20-1,SACRPNTEAF
NA,TRBV20-1,SARGTGTALDSYNEQF
NA,TRBV28,ASSKAGGGETQY
few,TRBV6-1,ASSMTSANYGYT
NA,TRBV27,ASKFGGVNTGELF
once,TRBV20-1,SAQGLAGETQY
NA,TRBV19,ASSIDGSRVTQY
NA,TRBV4-1,ASSQVLQWGANTGELF
few,TRBV6-2/TRBV6-3,ASSPQGANFRDTEAF
NA,TRBV19,ASSTAGTPRQY
NA,TRBV19,ASLKPGGGGLQPQH
NA,TRBV7-8,ASSVNGGSSYNEQF